These T cell receptor beta chains were read from a single sample in a study of PD-1 blockade in classical Hodgkin lymphoma. Sequenced by immunoSEQ multiplex PCR; TCRdb stores in-frame clones only, minus some. The table includes roughly 97,000 clones, 75% to 90% detected once. Specimen: peripheral blood mononuclear cells (PBMCs), collected at baseline. The source of these receptors is a human donor with classical Hodgkin lymphoma. Both conserved end residues are part of each CDR3. D genes are given only for firm matches. For some rows the clone size is stated as once, few or many, or as a class when expanded; others skip it.

D gene	J gene	clone size	V gene	CDR3 DNA	CDR3 protein
TRBD2	TRBJ2-7	-	TRBV9	TGTGCCAGCAGCCGGGGGGGACTAGCGGTCTTCTACGAGCAGTACTTC	CASSRGGLAVFYEQYF
-	TRBJ2-2	-	TRBV6-6	TGTGCCAGCAGACGGCCAGGGGAGCTGTTTTTT	CASRRPGELFF
-	TRBJ1-5	-	TRBV13	TGTGCCAGCAGCTTAGCCGGAGCACCCGGCCAGCCCCAGCATTTT	CASSLAGAPGQPQHF
TRBD2	TRBJ2-3	once	TRBV5-4	TGTGCCAGCAGCTCAGCGGGAGCGGTGGCAGATACGCAGTATTTT	CASSSAGAVADTQYF
TRBD1	TRBJ2-3	-	TRBV7-9	TGTGCCAGCAGCCAAGAACAGGGGCGCACAGATACGCAGTATTTT	CASSQEQGRTDTQYF
TRBD1	TRBJ1-2	-	TRBV18	TGTGCCAGCTCACTAACGGGACAGGGGGTTGCCTATGGCTACACCTTC	CASSLTGQGVAYGYTF
TRBD1	TRBJ2-1	-	TRBV9	TGTGCCAGCAGCTCCCAGGGGGTTCCCTACAATGAGCAGTTCTTC	CASSSQGVPYNEQFF
-	TRBJ1-3	-	TRBV25-1	TGTGCCAGCAGCCCGGGACACATCTCTGGAAACACCATATATTTT	CASSPGHISGNTIYF
-	TRBJ1-2	-	TRBV5-4	TGTGCCAGCAACCCCAGCTGGGGCAGCTATGGCTACACCTTC	CASNPSWGSYGYTF
-	TRBJ1-3	-	TRBV10-3	TGTGCCATCAGCACGACAGGCTCTGGAAACACCATATATTTT	CAISTTGSGNTIYF
TRBD2	TRBJ2-3	-	TRBV5-1	TGCGCCAGCAGCTTGGTAGCGGGAAGCACAGATACGCAGTATTTT	CASSLVAGSTDTQYF
-	TRBJ1-5	-	TRBV5-5	TGTGCCAGCAGCTTGCCAGGGAGCAATCAGCCCCAGCATTTT	CASSLPGSNQPQHF
-	TRBJ1-1	-	TRBV23-1	TGCGCCAGCATTACCGGGCCACCCCCGATCGCTGAAGCTTTCTTT	CASITGPPPIAEAFF
TRBD1	TRBJ1-5	-	TRBV2	TGTGCCAGCAGTGCAGGGGGCCAGCCCCAGCATTTT	CASSAGGQPQHF
-	TRBJ2-3	-	TRBV5-1	TGCGCCAGCAGCTACGGACAGACAGATACGCAGTATTTT	CASSYGQTDTQYF
TRBD2	TRBJ2-1	-	TRBV7-2	TGTGCCAGCAGCTTAATAGCGGGAGCCTACAATGAGCAGTTCTTC	CASSLIAGAYNEQFF